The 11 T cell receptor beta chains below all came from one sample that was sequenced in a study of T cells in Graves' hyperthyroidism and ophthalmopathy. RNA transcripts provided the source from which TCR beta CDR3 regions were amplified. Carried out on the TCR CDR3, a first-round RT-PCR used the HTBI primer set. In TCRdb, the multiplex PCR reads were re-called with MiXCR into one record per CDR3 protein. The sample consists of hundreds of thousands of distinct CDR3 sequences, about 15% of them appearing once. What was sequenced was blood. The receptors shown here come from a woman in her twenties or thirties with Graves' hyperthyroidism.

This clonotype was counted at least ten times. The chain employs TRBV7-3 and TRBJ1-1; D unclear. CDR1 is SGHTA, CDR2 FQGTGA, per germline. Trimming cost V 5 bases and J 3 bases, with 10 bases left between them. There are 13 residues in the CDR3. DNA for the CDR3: TGTGCCAGCAGCCGTGCCGGGGACACTGAAGCTTTCTTT. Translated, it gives CASSRAGDTEAFF.

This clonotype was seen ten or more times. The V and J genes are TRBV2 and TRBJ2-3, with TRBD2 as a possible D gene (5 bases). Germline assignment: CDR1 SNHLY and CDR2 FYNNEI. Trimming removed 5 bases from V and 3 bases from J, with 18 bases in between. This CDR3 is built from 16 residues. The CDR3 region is CASSITFWTGTDTQYF. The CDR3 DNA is TGTGCCAGCAGTATCACATTTTGGACGGGAACAGATACGCAGTATTTT.

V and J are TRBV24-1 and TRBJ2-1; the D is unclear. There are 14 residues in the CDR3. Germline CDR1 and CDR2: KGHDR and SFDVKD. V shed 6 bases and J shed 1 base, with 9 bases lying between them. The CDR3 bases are TGTGCCACCAGTCCTAGGGATTCCTACAATGAGCAGTTCTTC. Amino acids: CATSPRDSYNEQFF.

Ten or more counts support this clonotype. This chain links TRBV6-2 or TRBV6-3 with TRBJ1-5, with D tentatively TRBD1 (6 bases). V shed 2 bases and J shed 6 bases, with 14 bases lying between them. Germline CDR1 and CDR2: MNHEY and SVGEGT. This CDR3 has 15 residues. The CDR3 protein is CASSYPAEGGQPQHF. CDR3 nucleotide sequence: TGTGCCAGCAGTTACCCCGCAGAGGGGGGTCAGCCCCAGCATTTT.

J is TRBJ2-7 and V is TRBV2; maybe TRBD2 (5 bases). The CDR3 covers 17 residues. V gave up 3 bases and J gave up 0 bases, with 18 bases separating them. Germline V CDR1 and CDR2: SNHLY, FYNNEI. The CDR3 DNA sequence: TGTGCCAGCAGTGATTTGTCGCGGGCCTACTTCTCCTACGAGCAGTACTTC. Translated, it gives CASSDLSRAYFSYEQYF.

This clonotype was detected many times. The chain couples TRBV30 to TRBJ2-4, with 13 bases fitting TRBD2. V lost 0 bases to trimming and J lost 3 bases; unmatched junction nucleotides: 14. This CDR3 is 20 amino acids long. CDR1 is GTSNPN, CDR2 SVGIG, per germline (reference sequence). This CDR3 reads CAWSVPPGLAGYLGKNIQYF. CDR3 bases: TGTGCCTGGAGTGTACCCCCGGGACTAGCGGGATACCTCGGCAAAAACATTCAGTACTTC.

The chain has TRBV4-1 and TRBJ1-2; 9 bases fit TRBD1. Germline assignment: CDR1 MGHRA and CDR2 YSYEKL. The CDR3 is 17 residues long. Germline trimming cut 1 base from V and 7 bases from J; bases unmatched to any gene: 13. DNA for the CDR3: TGCGCCAGCAGCCAAGTGTTTGCCGGGACAGGGATGTCTGGCTACACCTTC. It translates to CASSQVFAGTGMSGYTF.

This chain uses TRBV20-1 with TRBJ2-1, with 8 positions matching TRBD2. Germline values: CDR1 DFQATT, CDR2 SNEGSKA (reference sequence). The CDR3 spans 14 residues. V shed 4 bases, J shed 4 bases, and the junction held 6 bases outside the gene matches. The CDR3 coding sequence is TGCAGTGCTAAGGACGGGAGGGTTTACAATGAGCAGTTCTTC. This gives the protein CSAKDGRVYNEQFF.

CDR3 nucleotides: TGTGCCAGCAGTTCGACCGGGACAGGGAACACCGGGGAGCTGTTTTTT. This gives the protein CASSSTGTGNTGELFF. The genes are TRBV28 and TRBJ2-2; 8 nucleotides align to TRBD1. Trimming took 4 bases from V and 1 from J; bases not matched to a gene: 5. The length of the CDR3 is 16 residues. The germline gives CDR1 MDHEN, CDR2 SYDVKM.

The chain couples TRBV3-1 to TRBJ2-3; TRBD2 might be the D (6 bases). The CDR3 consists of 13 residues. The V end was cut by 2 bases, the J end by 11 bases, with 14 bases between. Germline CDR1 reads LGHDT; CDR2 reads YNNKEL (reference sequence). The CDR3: CASSQSTGALQYF. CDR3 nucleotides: TGTGCCAGCAGCCAATCGACGGGAGCACTGCAGTATTTT.

CDR3 loop: CASRTLTNQETQYF. CDR3 in DNA: TGTGCCAGCAGAACTCTGACAAATCAAGAGACCCAGTACTTC. The rearrangement uses TRBV6-1 and TRBJ2-5; no definite D call. The V end lost 6 bases, the J end lost 2 bases, and 13 bases lay between the germline ends. The CDR3 length is 14 residues. The germline V gene has CDR1 MNHNS and CDR2 SASEGT.